This TCR beta chain was recorded in a study of blood T cells in healthy people across ages. The V gene end was trimmed by 2 bases and the J gene end by 0 bases; junction bases not matched to a gene: 11. Germline assignment: CDR1 MNHEY and CDR2 SVGAGI. The CDR3 has 18 residues. The authors ran a second PCR of roughly 6 to 12 cycles using a sample-barcoded 5' primer and a J-beta primer mix. Each cDNA molecule was tagged by a template-switch adaptor that had 12 random nucleotides. TCRdb passed the 5' RACE reads through MiXCR, listing each CDR3 protein once. This sample has around 800,000 distinct CDR3 sequences, with around 62% found just once. This clonotype came up once. Its target is not known. Study results and caveats: The diversity estimates, figures obtained from one million T cells, were considered underestimates.

This receptor was obtained from a man aged 30 to 45 in good health. This chain connects TRBV6-5 to TRBJ2-3; 7 nucleotides line up with TRBD1. The sequenced sample was blood. The CDR3 reads CASSYHFSTGASTDTQYF. CDR3 nucleotide sequence: TGTGCCAGCAGTTACCATTTTTCTACAGGGGCTAGCACAGATACGCAGTATTTT.